The entry below gives a single T cell receptor beta chain sequence along with its context. Here immunoSEQ multiplex PCR was the method, and the copy in TCRdb shows in-frame clones only, minus some. The sample has roughly 260,000 clones, roughly 86% seen once. The data belong to a study of blood T cell repertoires in COVID-19. There are 14 residues in the CDR3. Germline assignment: CDR1 KGHDR and CDR2 SFDVKD. J gave up 3 bases and V 7 bases, and 8 bases lay outside the gene matches. Patients in Seattle were enrolled during active infection, then followed longitudinally. The sequenced sample was peripheral blood. The origin of this receptor is a woman aged 25 to 45 with COVID-19, enrolled during active disease. V gene TRBV24-1 combines with J gene TRBJ2-7, with 7 bases matching TRBD2. The CDR3 reads CATRWRECFYEQYF. The CDR3 region has the DNA TGTGCCACCAGATGGCGGGAGTGTTTCTACGAGCAGTACTTC.